This TCR beta chain was sequenced during a study of blood T cell repertoires in COVID-19. At the level of the study: COVID-19 samples collected from the United States, Italy and Spain covered acute and convalescent phases.

V trimming: 3 bases; J trimming: 8 bases; junction bases outside the gene matches: 1. The CDR3 loop spans 13 amino acids. From germline, CDR1 is LGHDT and CDR2 YNNKEL (reference sequence). Libraries were prepared by immunoSEQ multiplex PCR; TCRdb keeps only in-frame clonotypes and omits some of them. The data contain about 170,000 clones, less than 85% of them seen just once; the ten biggest clones take up nearly 4.5%. Living in roughly 25 US areas, the participants were between roughly 18 and 89 years of age. The clonotype originates from a woman in her forties or fifties who had recovered from COVID-19. The sequenced sample was PBMCs or T cells enriched from blood (not recorded which). This sequence joins TRBV3-1 (or the pseudogene TRBV3-2) and TRBJ2-1, with 10 bases matching TRBD1. CDR3 bases: TGTGCCAGCAGCCACGGACAGGGGGATGAGCAGTTCTTC. Translation gives CASSHGQGDEQFF.